Listed below are T cell receptor beta chains from one sample, sequenced in a study of control samples from healthy donors and cancer patients. Method: immunoSEQ multiplex PCR; TCRdb's copy keeps in-frame clones and lacks some. The top ten hold 1.5% to 2% of the sample, which has some 120,000 clones, around 93% seen once. The sample was PBMCs. The receptors come from a middle-aged man with head and neck cancer. Each CDR3 is given without its conserved first and last residue. Clone size is stated in some rows and not others, as once, few, many or a class when expanded.

clone_size cdr3_length v_call cdr3_aa
- 13 TRBV5-1 ASSLGAGGTYEQY
- 11 TRBV6-5 ASKPRESQPQH
- 14 TRBV19 ASSIRVGPSVVEQY
- 14 TRBV6-1 ASSDRQAAGNQPQH
once 13 TRBV4-3 ASSQDSRGDYGYT
- 15 TRBV4-3 ASSQVDRGPMNTEAF
- 13 TRBV7-9 ASSRSGGHYNEQF
- 12 TRBV30 AWSVQTMNTEAF
once 12 TRBV11-2 ASSLRDRTDTQY
- 13 TRBV5-1 ASRPGGDSNQPQH
- 14 TRBV4-2 ASSQVSGGRDNEQF
few 10 TRBV11-2 ASSPWGHEQY
once 12 TRBV2 ASSLDRPLSGYT
- 11 TRBV30 AWREREEDGYT
- 12 TRBV7-8 ASSGGRKNSPLH
once 14 TRBV5-1 ASSLRAADFNEKLF
- 12 TRBV6-4 ASSAREGLAGYT
- 11 TRBV18 ASSRGANEKLF
- 13 TRBV18 ASSLQGALGSPLH
- 13 TRBV24-1 ATSDPRSGGNEQF
- 11 TRBV5-8 ASSRQGAGGYT
- 14 TRBV28 ASSSVGPSGGYEQY
- 13 TRBV19 ASSDRGSGANVLT
- 14 TRBV21-1 ASSKTKRGGPDTQY
- 14 TRBV23-1 ASSQNHSNCTDTQY
- 13 TRBV5-4 ASSARQGWNTEAF
- 13 TRBV5-4 ASSGIQGVLTEAF
- 11 TRBV6-5 ASRRLAGDTQY